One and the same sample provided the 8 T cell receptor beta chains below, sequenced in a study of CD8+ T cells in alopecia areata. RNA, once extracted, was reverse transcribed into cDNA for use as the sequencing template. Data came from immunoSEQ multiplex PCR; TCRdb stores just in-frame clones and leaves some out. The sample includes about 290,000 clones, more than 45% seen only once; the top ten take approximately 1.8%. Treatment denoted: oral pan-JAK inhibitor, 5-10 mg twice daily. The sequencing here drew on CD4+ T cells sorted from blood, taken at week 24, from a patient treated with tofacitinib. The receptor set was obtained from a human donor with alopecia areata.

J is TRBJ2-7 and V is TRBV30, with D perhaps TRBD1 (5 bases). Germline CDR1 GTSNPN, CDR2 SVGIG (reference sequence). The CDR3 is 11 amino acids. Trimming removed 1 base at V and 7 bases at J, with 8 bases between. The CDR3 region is CAWSAYREQYF. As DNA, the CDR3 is TGTGCCTGGAGTGCGTACAGGGAGCAGTACTTC. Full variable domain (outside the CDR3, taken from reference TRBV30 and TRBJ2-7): SQTIHQWPATLVQPVGSPLSLECTVEGTSNPNLYWYRQAAGRGLQLLFYSVGIGQISSEVPQNLSASRPQDRQFILSSKKLLLSDSGFYLCAWSAYREQYFGPGTRLTVT.

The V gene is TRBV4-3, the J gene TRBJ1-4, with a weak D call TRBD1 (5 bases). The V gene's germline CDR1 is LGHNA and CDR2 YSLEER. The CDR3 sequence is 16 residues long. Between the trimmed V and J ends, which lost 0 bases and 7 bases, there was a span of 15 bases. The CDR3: CASSQDRRGAREKLFF. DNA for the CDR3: TGCGCCAGCAGCCAAGATCGTAGGGGCGCGCGTGAAAAACTGTTTTTT.

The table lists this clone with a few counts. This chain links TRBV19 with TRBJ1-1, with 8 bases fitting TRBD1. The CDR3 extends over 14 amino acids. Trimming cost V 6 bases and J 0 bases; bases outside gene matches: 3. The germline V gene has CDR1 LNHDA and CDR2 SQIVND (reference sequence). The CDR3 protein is CASSRTGMNTEAFF. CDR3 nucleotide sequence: TGTGCCAGTAGCCGGACAGGGATGAACACTGAAGCTTTCTTT.

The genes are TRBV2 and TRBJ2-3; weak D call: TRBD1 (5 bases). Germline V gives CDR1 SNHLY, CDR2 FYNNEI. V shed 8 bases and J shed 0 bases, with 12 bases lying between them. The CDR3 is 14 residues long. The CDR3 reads CASVKGASTDTQYF. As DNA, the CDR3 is TGTGCCAGCGTGAAAGGGGCTAGCACAGATACGCAGTATTTT.

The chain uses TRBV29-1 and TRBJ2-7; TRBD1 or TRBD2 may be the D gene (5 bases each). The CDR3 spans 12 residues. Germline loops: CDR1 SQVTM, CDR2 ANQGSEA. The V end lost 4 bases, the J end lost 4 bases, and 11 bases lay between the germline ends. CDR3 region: CSVVGDGYEQYF. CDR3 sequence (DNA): TGCAGCGTTGTAGGGGACGGGTACGAGCAGTACTTC.

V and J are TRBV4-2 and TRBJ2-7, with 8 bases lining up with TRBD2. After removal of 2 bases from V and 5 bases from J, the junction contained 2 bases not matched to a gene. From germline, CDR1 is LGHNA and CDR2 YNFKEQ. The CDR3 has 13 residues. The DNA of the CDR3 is TGTGCCAGCAGCCAACGTAGCGGGGACGAGCAGTACTTC. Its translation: CASSQRSGDEQYF.

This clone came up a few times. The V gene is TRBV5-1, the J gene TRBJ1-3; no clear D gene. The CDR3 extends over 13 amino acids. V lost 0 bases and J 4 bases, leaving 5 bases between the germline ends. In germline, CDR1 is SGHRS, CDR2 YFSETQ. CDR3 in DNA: TGCGCCAGCAGCTTGGGGGTCGGAAACACCATATATTTT. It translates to CASSLGVGNTIYF.

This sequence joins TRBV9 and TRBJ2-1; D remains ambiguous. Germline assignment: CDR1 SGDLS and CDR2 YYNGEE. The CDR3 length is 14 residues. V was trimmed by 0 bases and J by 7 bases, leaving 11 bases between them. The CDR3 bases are TGTGCCAGCAGCGTAGTTGGCTATGGGAATGAGCAGTTCTTC. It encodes CASSVVGYGNEQFF.